The clone carrying this T cell receptor (beta chain) was seen more than once but under ten times. Methods used by the authors: Reference gene primer amplification yielded estimated nucleated cell counts. Measured with immunoSEQ multiplex PCR; TCRdb has only the in-frame clones, and not every one. That table supplies the V and J calls and clone size; D and trimming were determined from the DNA. Of 53,000 or so clones listed, 60% to 85% were seen once; the top ten hold approximately 20%. This specimen belongs to a study of blood T cell repertoires in COVID-19. Study-level information: T cells, B-cell-depleted T cells, or PBMCs provided the cDNA or gDNA that served as material.

V was clipped by 5 bases and J by 8 bases, with 18 bases between them. The V gene's germline CDR1 is SGHTA and CDR2 FQGNSA. This CDR3 region has 14 residues. The V call is TRBV7-2, the J call TRBJ1-2; D gene uncertain. The sequence was obtained from a man aged 50-59 years with active or convalescent COVID-19. The sequenced material came from peripheral blood. DNA for the CDR3: TGTGCCAGCAGCACCCCCGGGAAGTTTTGGGGCTACACCTTC. The encoded protein is CASSTPGKFWGYTF.